The clone carrying this TCR beta chain was counted many times. This sample is part of a study of T cells in Graves' hyperthyroidism and ophthalmopathy. Study-wide context: It was at initial diagnosis, before any treatment, that peripheral blood was collected.

Across 18 months, stable Graves' hyperthyroidism was marked by no progression to ophthalmopathy. In making diagnoses, clinical symptoms, serum thyroxine and TRAb, thyroid ultrasound and orbital computed tomography were all used. Amplified TCR beta CDR3 regions derived from RNA transcripts. First-round RT-PCR of the TCR CDR3 relied on the HTBI primer set. Each CDR3 protein gets one entry after TCRdb re-called the multiplex PCR reads with MiXCR. The sample has 700,000 or so distinct CDR3 sequences, approximately 16% seen once; the top ten hold approximately 8%. What was sequenced was blood. This TCR came from a man aged 18-30 years with Graves' hyperthyroidism.

The chain's CDR3 is CASSSRGPNYGYTF. CDR3 coding DNA: TGTGCCAGCAGTTCCAGGGGTCCTAACTATGGCTACACCTTC. The rearrangement uses TRBV28 and TRBJ1-2; D is possibly TRBD1 (6 bases). The CDR3 sequence is 14 residues long. Germline assignment: CDR1 MDHEN and CDR2 SYDVKM. The germline V and J ends were trimmed by 4 bases and 0 bases, with 9 bases remaining between them.